This entry lists 19 T cell receptor beta chains sequenced from one sample in a study of T cells in localized non-small cell lung cancer. Data came from immunoSEQ multiplex PCR; TCRdb stores just in-frame clones and leaves some out. The repertoire has 11,000 or so clones, around 84% of them found once; the top ten carry over 7.5%. The sample was peripheral blood, taken before any cancer treatment. These receptors all stem from a male donor at least 60 years old with stage III lung adenocarcinoma.

As DNA, the CDR3 is TGCGCCAGCAGCCAACCCGGGGTTGGCTATGGCTACACCTTC. This codes for CASSQPGVGYGYTF. The chain carries TRBV4-1 and TRBJ1-2; D not resolved. The CDR3 totals 14 residues. The V end lost 2 bases, the J end lost 4 bases, and 11 bases lay between the germline ends. Germline V gene sequence: CDR1 MGHRA, CDR2 YSYEKL.

This clone has a single count. The chain joins TRBV19 to TRBJ2-1, with D tentatively TRBD1 (6 bases). The CDR3 is 15 residues long. V gave up 10 bases and J gave up 7 bases, with 23 bases separating them. CDR1 LNHDA and CDR2 SQIVND come from the germline V gene (reference sequence). This chain's CDR3 is CATKKMNRVGNEQFF. The CDR3 DNA reads TGTGCCACCAAAAAGATGAACAGGGTAGGAAATGAGCAGTTCTTC.

The chain joins TRBV5-1 to TRBJ1-2; 9 bases are a match to TRBD1. Germline lookup yields CDR1 SGHRS and CDR2 YFSETQ. V trimming: 4 bases; J trimming: 11 bases; junction bases outside the gene matches: 12. The length of the CDR3 is 14 residues. CDR3 region: CASSTGTGTLVYTF. As DNA, the CDR3 is TGCGCCAGCAGCACGGGGACAGGGACTCTTGTTTACACCTTC.

The chain is built from TRBV5-1 and TRBJ1-4; 8 bases agree with TRBD1. Per the germline V gene, CDR1 is SGHRS and CDR2 is YFSETQ. The V and J ends lost 1 base and 7 bases, in that order; junction bases with no gene match: 12. CDR3 size: 17 residues. CDR3 DNA: TGCGCCAGCAGCTTGAGCAGGGGGCCAAGAAGGGGTGAAAAACTGTTTTTT. Its translation: CASSLSRGPRRGEKLFF.

Only a few counts were recorded for this clone. The V and J genes are TRBV5-1 and TRBJ1-6; TRBD1 is a possible D gene (6 bases). Germline values: CDR1 SGHRS, CDR2 YFSETQ. V dropped 4 bases and J dropped 6 bases, with 14 bases sitting between them. The CDR3 has 15 amino acids. The chain's CDR3 is CASSPAGQTNSPLHF. The CDR3 DNA sequence: TGCGCCAGCAGCCCCGCCGGACAGACTAATTCACCCCTCCACTTT.

This clone has a single count. This rearrangement joins TRBV28 to TRBJ1-5; TRBD1 is a possible D gene (5 bases). The CDR3 has 15 residues. The germline V gene encodes CDR1 MDHEN and CDR2 SYDVKM. Trimming shortened V by 7 bases and J by 0 bases, and 13 bases separated the two germline ends. The DNA for the CDR3 is TGTGCCAGCATAGGAGGGACCCTTAGCAATCAGCCCCAGCATTTT. Translation gives CASIGGTLSNQPQHF.

V is TRBV7-3 and J is TRBJ2-3; D might be TRBD2 (5 bases). The CDR3 loop spans 13 amino acids. Looked up from germline, CDR1 is SGHTA and CDR2 is FQGTGA. Trimming cost V 3 bases and J 4 bases, with 8 bases left between them. CDR3 sequence reads: CASSFLGADTQYF. CDR3 sequence (DNA): TGTGCCAGCAGCTTTCTCGGGGCAGATACGCAGTATTTT.

The chain is built from TRBV7-9 and TRBJ1-3, with D hard to call. The V end was cut by 0 bases, the J end by 2 bases, with 11 bases between. CDR3 length equals 16 residues. CDR1 and CDR2 (germline): SEHNR, FQNEAQ (reference sequence). CDR3: CASSLASRTTGNTIYF. In DNA, the CDR3 is TGTGCCAGCAGCTTAGCCAGCAGGACTACTGGAAACACCATATATTTT. Full variable domain (rest looked up from reference TRBV7-9 and TRBJ1-3): DTGVSQNPRHKITKRGQNVTFRCDPISEHNRLYWYRQTLGQGPEFLTYFQNEAQLEKSRLLSDRFSAERPKGSFSTLEIQRTEQGDSAMYLCASSLASRTTGNTIYFGEGSWLTVV.

The rearrangement links TRBV7-9 to TRBJ1-5, with 10 bases that match TRBD1. The germline V gene encodes CDR1 SEHNR and CDR2 FQNEAQ (reference sequence). This CDR3 has 17 residues. V shed 5 bases and J 10 bases; nucleotides not matched to a gene: 17. CDR3 DNA: TGTGCCAGCAGCCTATGGACAGGGGGGCTCATAGAGATCCCCCAGCATTTT. It encodes CASSLWTGGLIEIPQHF. The full variable domain, in which reference TRBV7-9 and TRBJ1-5 provide the parts outside the CDR3, is DTGVSQNPRHKITKRGQNVTFRCDPISEHNRLYWYRQTLGQGPEFLTYFQNEAQLEKSRLLSDRFSAERPKGSFSTLEIQRTEQGDSAMYLCASSLWTGGLIEIPQHFGDGTRLSIL.

V usage is TRBV9 and J usage is TRBJ1-1, with a weak D call TRBD1 (5 bases). Trimming cost V 0 bases and J 4 bases, with 16 bases left between them. The germline CDR1 and CDR2 sequences are SGDLS and YYNGEE. This CDR3 comprises 16 residues. CDR3 bases: TGTGCCAGCAGCGTAGGTGGGGACCCTCGTCTCACTGAAGCTTTCTTT. The encoded protein is CASSVGGDPRLTEAFF.

The CDR3 protein is CASSEEGGGEKLFF. CDR3 coding DNA: TGTGCCAGCAGTGAAGAAGGGGGTGGTGAAAAACTGTTTTTT. The V call is TRBV2, the J call TRBJ1-4; D may be TRBD1 (6 bases). V was cut by 1 base and J by 7 bases, with 10 bases left in between. Germline loops: CDR1 SNHLY, CDR2 FYNNEI. This CDR3 is 14 amino acids long.

The V and J genes are TRBV7-2 and TRBJ1-1; tentatively, D is TRBD1 (5 bases). Germline lookup yields CDR1 SGHTA and CDR2 FQGNSA. This CDR3 has 16 amino acids. Deletions cut 5 bases from V and 3 bases from J, with 19 bases between. The CDR3, as DNA: TGTGCCAGCAGCGCACACCTCAGGGCGGGGGACACTGAAGCTTTCTTT. It yields the protein CASSAHLRAGDTEAFF.

This chain connects TRBV28 to TRBJ2-3, with D maybe TRBD2 (5 bases). Trimming took 3 bases from V and 2 from J, leaving 9 bases between them. The CDR3 is 14 residues long. Germline V CDR1 and CDR2: MDHEN, SYDVKM. The CDR3 region has the DNA TGTGCCAGCAGTTTTTCCGGGGACACAGATACGCAGTATTTT. Translating it yields CASSFSGDTDTQYF. Full variable domain (remainder filled in from reference TRBV28 and TRBJ2-3): DVKVTQSSRYLVKRTGEKVFLECVQDMDHENMFWYRQDPGLGLRLIYFSYDVKMKEKGDIPEGYSVSREKKERFSLILESASTNQTSMYLCASSFSGDTDTQYFGPGTRLTVL.

The chain carries TRBV28 and TRBJ1-5, with a weak D call TRBD1 (6 bases). CDR1 is MDHEN, CDR2 SYDVKM, per germline. The CDR3 runs to 15 residues. V was pared by 6 bases and J by 5 bases, with 17 bases between. CDR3 DNA: TGTGCCAGCAGCCTGACGGGGGCAGTCTATCAGCCCCAGCATTTT. Translating it yields CASSLTGAVYQPQHF.

This clone was seen a single time. V and J are TRBV27 and TRBJ2-1; TRBD2 agrees at 9 bases. Germline lookup yields CDR1 MNHEY and CDR2 SMNVEV (reference sequence). The CDR3 is made up of 16 amino acids. Trimming took 3 bases from V and 8 from J; bases not matched to a gene: 11. The CDR3 DNA reads TGTGCCAGCAGTTTCTTCGGCGGGAGGGCCGTCGATGAGCAGTTCTTC. Amino acids: CASSFFGGRAVDEQFF.

Here the CDR3 reads CAITDGQITEAFF. CDR3 DNA sequence: TGTGCCATCACTGACGGTCAGATCACTGAAGCTTTCTTT. This sequence joins TRBV10-3 and TRBJ1-1; D is ambiguous. There are 13 residues in the CDR3. Germline assignment: CDR1 ENHRY and CDR2 SYGVKD. V lost 7 bases and J lost 4, with 13 bases in between.

V gene TRBV5-1 combines with J gene TRBJ1-1, with D possibly matching TRBD1 (5 bases). The germline CDR1 and CDR2 sequences are SGHRS and YFSETQ. The length of the CDR3 is 13 residues. V was trimmed by 4 bases and J by 4 bases, leaving 11 bases between them. CDR3 loop: CASSPDKVTEAFF. In nucleotides, the CDR3 is TGCGCCAGCAGCCCGGACAAGGTCACTGAAGCTTTCTTT.

The rearrangement joins TRBV5-4 to TRBJ1-1; D is uncertain. The germline V and J ends were trimmed by 0 bases and 1 base, with 7 bases remaining between them. Germline V lookup: CDR1 SGHNT, CDR2 YYREEE (reference sequence). The CDR3 has 14 amino acids. The CDR3 is CASSLARRNTEAFF. DNA of the CDR3: TGTGCCAGCAGCTTGGCCAGGAGGAACACTGAAGCTTTCTTT.

This clone was seen a single time. The rearrangement links TRBV11-1 to TRBJ1-1; D might be TRBD1 (6 bases). The CDR3 consists of 15 residues. Looked up from germline, CDR1 is SGHAT and CDR2 is FQDESV (reference sequence). Deletions cut 5 bases from V and 4 bases from J, with 17 bases between. CDR3 DNA: TGTGCCAGCAGCCTTACAGGGCCCGGCCCCACTGAAGCTTTCTTT. Amino acid sequence: CASSLTGPGPTEAFF.